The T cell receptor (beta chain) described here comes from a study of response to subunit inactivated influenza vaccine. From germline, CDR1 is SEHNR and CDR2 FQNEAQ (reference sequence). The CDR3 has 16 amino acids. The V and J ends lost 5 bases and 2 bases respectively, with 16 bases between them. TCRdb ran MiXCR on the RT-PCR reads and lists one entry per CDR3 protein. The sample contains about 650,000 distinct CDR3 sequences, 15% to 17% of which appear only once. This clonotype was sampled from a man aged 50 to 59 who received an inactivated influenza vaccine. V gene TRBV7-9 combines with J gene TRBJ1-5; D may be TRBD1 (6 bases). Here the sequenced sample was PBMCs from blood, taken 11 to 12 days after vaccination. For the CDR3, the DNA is TGTGCCAGCAGCCACTTTGGGACAACAGGCAATCAGCCCCAGCATTTT. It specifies CASSHFGTTGNQPQHF.